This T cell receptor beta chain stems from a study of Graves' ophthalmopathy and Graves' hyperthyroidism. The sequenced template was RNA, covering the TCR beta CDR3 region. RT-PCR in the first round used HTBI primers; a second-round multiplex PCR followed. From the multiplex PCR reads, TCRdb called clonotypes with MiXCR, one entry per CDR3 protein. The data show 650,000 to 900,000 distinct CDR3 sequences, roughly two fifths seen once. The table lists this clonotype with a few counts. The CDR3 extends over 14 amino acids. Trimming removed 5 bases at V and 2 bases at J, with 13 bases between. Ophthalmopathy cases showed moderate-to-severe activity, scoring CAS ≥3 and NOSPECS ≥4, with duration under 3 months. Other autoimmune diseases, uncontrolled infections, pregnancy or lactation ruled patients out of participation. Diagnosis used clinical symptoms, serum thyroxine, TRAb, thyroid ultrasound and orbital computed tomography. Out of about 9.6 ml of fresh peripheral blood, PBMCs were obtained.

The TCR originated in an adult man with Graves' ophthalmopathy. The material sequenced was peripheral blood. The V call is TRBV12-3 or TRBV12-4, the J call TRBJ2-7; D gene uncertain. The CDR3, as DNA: TGTGCCAGCAGTACCCGACAAAGACCCTACGAGCAGTACTTC. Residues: CASSTRQRPYEQYF.